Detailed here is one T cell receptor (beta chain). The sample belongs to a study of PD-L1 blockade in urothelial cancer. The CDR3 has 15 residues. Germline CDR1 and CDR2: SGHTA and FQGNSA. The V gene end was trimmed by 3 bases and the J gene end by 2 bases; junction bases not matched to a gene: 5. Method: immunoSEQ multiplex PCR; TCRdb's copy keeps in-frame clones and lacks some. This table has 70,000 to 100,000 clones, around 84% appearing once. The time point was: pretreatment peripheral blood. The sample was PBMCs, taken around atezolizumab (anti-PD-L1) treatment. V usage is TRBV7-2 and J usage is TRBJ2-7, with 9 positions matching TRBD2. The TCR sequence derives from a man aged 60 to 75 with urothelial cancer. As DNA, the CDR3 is TGTGCCAGCAGCTTGAGCGGGAGGCCCCCCTACGAGCAGTACTTC. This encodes CASSLSGRPPYEQYF.